These 11 T cell receptor beta chains originate from one sample sequenced in a study of chemoradiotherapy in HPV16-positive cancers. The table came from immunoSEQ multiplex PCR; TCRdb's copy has only in-frame clones and leaves some out. The data contain over 10,000 clones, approximately 92% of them seen just once; the ten biggest clones take up more than 20%. The sequences come from blood, collected from a patient who underwent chemoradiotherapy. The receptors were gathered from a human donor with HPV-associated anogenital cancer.

Only one count was recorded for this clone. The J gene is TRBJ1-2, the V gene TRBV7-2, with D possibly TRBD1 on 5 matching bases. V lost 5 bases and J 5 bases, leaving 18 bases between the germline ends. The CDR3 is 15 amino acids. The germline V gene encodes CDR1 SGHTA and CDR2 FQGNSA. The DNA of the CDR3 is TGTGCCAGCAGCCCACCCCTCCCAGGGATTTATGGCTACACCTTC. Encoded protein: CASSPPLPGIYGYTF. The full variable domain, rest sourced from reference TRBV7-2 and TRBJ1-2, is GAGVSQSPSNKVTEKGKDVELRCDPISGHTALYWYRQSLGQGLEFLIYFQGNSAPDKSGLPSDRFSAERTGGSVSTLTIQRTQQEDSAVYLCASSPPLPGIYGYTFGSGTRLTVV.

The chain has TRBV5-4 and TRBJ1-5; possibly TRBD1 for D (5 bases). There are 17 residues in the CDR3. Germline loops: CDR1 SGHNT, CDR2 YYREEE (reference sequence). V was cut by 0 bases and J by 3 bases, with 16 bases left in between. The CDR3 nucleotides are TGTGCCAGCAGCTTGGACACCCGGGGGTGGTCCAATCAGCCCCAGCATTTT. Protein sequence: CASSLDTRGWSNQPQHF.

The chain recombines TRBV5-1 with TRBJ2-7; 8 bases match TRBD1. This CDR3 contains 14 residues. The V segment lost 2 bases and the J segment 4 bases; nucleotides outside the gene matches: 5. Germline loops: CDR1 SGHRS, CDR2 YFSETQ. The chain's CDR3 is CASSLSGTGYEQYF. The CDR3 DNA reads TGCGCCAGCAGCTTATCCGGGACAGGTTACGAGCAGTACTTC.

Comment on this clone: Other DNA sequences from this sample encode an identical CDR3 as well. The rearrangement uses TRBV5-6 and TRBJ1-5; tentative D call: TRBD1 (6 bases). Germline CDR1 is SGHDT and CDR2 is YYEEEE. This CDR3 region has 14 residues. V lost 0 bases and J lost 3, with 7 bases in between. The chain's CDR3 is CASSLGQVNQPQHF. The DNA for the CDR3 is TGTGCCAGCAGCTTGGGACAGGTCAATCAGCCCCAGCATTTT.

J is TRBJ2-5 and V is TRBV7-6, with D unresolved. The DNA end is a closer match to TRBJ2-7, so the J assignment may be wrong. CDR1 SGHVS and CDR2 FNYEAQ come from the germline V gene. The CDR3 has 13 amino acids. The DNA for the CDR3 is TGTGCCAGCAGCTTAGGGCTTGAGTACGAGCAGTACTTC. It encodes CASSLGLEYEQYF.

The chain links TRBV19 to TRBJ1-4; 7 bases align to TRBD1. Germline V gives CDR1 LNHDA, CDR2 SQIVND (reference sequence). V trimming: 6 bases; J trimming: 6 bases; junction bases outside the gene matches: 7. This CDR3 is 14 amino acids long. The CDR3 DNA is TGTGCCAGTAGGAATGCGGGACAGTATGAAAAACTGTTTTTT. Its protein is CASRNAGQYEKLFF.

The chain is built from TRBV7-9 and TRBJ2-3, with a tentative D call TRBD2 (6 bases). Germline values: CDR1 SEHNR, CDR2 FQNEAQ (reference sequence). V was clipped by 5 bases and J by 3 bases, with 21 bases between them. The CDR3 contains 17 residues. This CDR3 reads CASSHTWTTEGTDTQYF. For the CDR3, the DNA is TGTGCCAGCAGCCACACATGGACTACGGAGGGTACAGATACGCAGTATTTT.

CDR3 coding DNA: TGTGCCAGCAGGACTAGCCTGTCCGGGGAGCTGTTTTTT. Protein: CASRTSLSGELFF. This chain links TRBV28 with TRBJ2-2, with 7 bases that match TRBD2. CDR3 length: 13 amino acids. Per the germline V gene, CDR1 is MDHEN and CDR2 is SYDVKM. Unmatched junction bases numbered 4, after V lost 6 bases and J lost 6 bases.

The chain couples TRBV7-6 to TRBJ2-7, with unresolved D. Germline V gene data show CDR1 as SGHVS and CDR2 as FNYEAQ. The CDR3 length is 13 residues. The ends were cut back, 1 base at V and 4 bases at J, with 8 bases in the middle. The CDR3 spells CASSLGLEYEQYF. The CDR3 DNA reads TGTGCCAGCAGCTTAGGGCTTGAGTACGAGCAGTACTTC.

This sequence joins TRBV5-4 and TRBJ2-7; D perhaps matches TRBD2 (6 bases). Trimming pared 0 bases from V and 0 bases from J, leaving 13 bases between. CDR3 size: 16 residues. Germline loops: CDR1 SGHNT, CDR2 YYREEE (reference sequence). The CDR3 region is CASSLDRGTNSYEQYF. DNA for the CDR3: TGTGCCAGCAGCTTGGATCGCGGGACCAACTCCTACGAGCAGTACTTC.

The CDR3 is CASKILGSGNTIYF. CDR3 DNA sequence: TGTGCCAGCAAAATATTGGGTTCTGGAAACACCATATATTTT. This chain connects TRBV6-5 to TRBJ1-3; D is unresolved. Trimming stripped 7 bases from V and 1 base from J, with 11 bases between. This CDR3 is built from 14 residues. Germline V lookup: CDR1 MNHEY, CDR2 SVGAGI.